A single sample is the source of the 29 T cell receptor beta chains below, sequenced in a study of Graves' ophthalmopathy and Graves' hyperthyroidism. Using RNA transcripts, the TCR beta CDR3 regions were amplified. RT-PCR was first run with HTBI primers, then multiplex PCR in a second round. TCRdb re-called the multiplex PCR reads with MiXCR, one entry per CDR3 protein. This sample has 650,000 to 900,000 distinct CDR3 sequences, with approximately 40% found just once. Sequenced: peripheral blood. The receptors derive from an adult man with Graves' ophthalmopathy.

A few counts support this clonotype. The gene calls are TRBV12-3 or TRBV12-4 and TRBJ2-5; 7 bases align to TRBD2. This CDR3 has 15 residues. V was pared by 4 bases and J by 0 bases, with 5 bases of the junction left unmatched. In DNA form, the CDR3 reads TGTGCCAGCAGTTACTCCGGGGGGTACCAAGAGACCCAGTACTTC. This translates into CASSYSGGYQETQYF.

Note on this clonotype: This is likely a read error, given that the CDR3 carries no conserved phenylalanine or tryptophan at its end. The chain employs TRBV20-1 and TRBJ2-7, with D perhaps matching TRBD1 (5 bases). The CDR3 is 13 residues long. Between the trimmed V and J ends, which lost 1 base and 3 bases, there was a span of 10 bases. Looked up from germline, CDR1 is DFQATT and CDR2 is SNEGSKA (reference sequence). CDR3 sequence: CSARGTYRYEQYL. CDR3 in DNA: TGCAGTGCTAGAGGGACATATCGCTACGAGCAGTACCTC.

This clonotype was seen more than once but under ten times. This sequence joins TRBV10-3 and TRBJ1-5; a possible D gene is TRBD1 (5 bases). V was shortened by 10 bases and J by 4 bases, with 14 bases between the two germline ends. The CDR3 extends over 13 amino acids. Germline V gives CDR1 ENHRY, CDR2 SYGVKD. The chain's CDR3 is CASSSRENQPQHF. The CDR3, as DNA: TGTGCCAGCTCGAGCAGGGAAAATCAGCCCCAGCATTTT.

This chain uses TRBV5-1 with TRBJ2-2; D is unresolved. The V gene's germline CDR1 is SGHRS and CDR2 YFSETQ. Trimming cost V 0 bases and J 6 bases, with 15 bases left between them. The CDR3 is 16 residues long. CDR3 sequence: CASSLDLSGYPGELFF. The CDR3 nucleotides read TGCGCCAGCAGCTTGGATTTAAGTGGGTACCCCGGGGAGCTGTTTTTT.

The chain uses TRBV10-2 and TRBJ2-6, with 14 bases lining up with TRBD2. CDR1 is WSHSY and CDR2 is SAAADI in the germline V gene. After removal of 6 bases from V and 2 bases from J, the junction contained 6 bases not matched to a gene. This CDR3 contains 18 residues. The CDR3 region has the DNA TGCGCCAGCAGCCCGACTAGCGGGAGGGCAACTGGGGCCAACGTCCTGACTTTC. Translated: CASSPTSGRATGANVLTF.

This clonotype was observed at least ten times. The chain employs TRBV20-1 and TRBJ1-4, with a weak D call TRBD1 (5 bases). Germline loops: CDR1 DFQATT, CDR2 SNEGSKA (reference sequence). V was trimmed by 2 bases and J by 8 bases, leaving 9 bases between them. The CDR3 covers 12 residues. The CDR3 DNA sequence: TGCAGTGCTAGATCGGGACGGGAAAAACTGTTTTTT. Its translation: CSARSGREKLFF.

The rearrangement joins TRBV7-2 to TRBJ2-7; D remains ambiguous. Trimming pared 4 bases from V and 5 bases from J, leaving 9 bases between. This CDR3 spans 12 amino acids. Germline V lookup: CDR1 SGHTA, CDR2 FQGNSA. The DNA of the CDR3 is TGTGCCAGCAGCTCGACTTGGAACGAGCAGTACTTC. As protein: CASSSTWNEQYF.

The chain has TRBV29-1 and TRBJ1-2; the D is unclear. Germline assignment: CDR1 SQVTM and CDR2 ANQGSEA. The CDR3 contains 9 residues. With 3 bases removed from V and 8 bases from J, the gap between germline ends came to 4 bases. The chain's CDR3 is CSVDAGYTF. DNA for the CDR3: TGCAGCGTTGACGCAGGCTACACCTTC.

This clonotype was seen repeatedly, ten times or more. The gene calls are TRBV10-3 and TRBJ1-2, with D possibly being TRBD1 (5 bases). Between the trimmed V and J ends, which lost 6 bases and 8 bases, there was a span of 19 bases. The CDR3 sequence is 14 residues long. CDR1 is ENHRY and CDR2 is SYGVKD in the germline V gene. CDR3 nucleotide sequence: TGTGCCATCAGGGGGACCGGTACTTATATAGGCTACACCTTC. Amino acid sequence: CAIRGTGTYIGYTF.

This clonotype has only a few counts. The V call is TRBV25-1, the J call TRBJ2-2, with TRBD1 identical over 9 bases. The length of the CDR3 is 14 residues. V lost 8 bases and J lost 3; bases outside the gene matches: 4. The germline gives CDR1 MGHDK, CDR2 SYGVNS. CDR3 amino acids: CASCGQGYTGELFF. CDR3 nucleotides: TGTGCCAGCTGTGGACAGGGGTACACCGGGGAGCTGTTTTTT.

The chain combines TRBV6-1 with TRBJ2-5; 10 positions match TRBD1. V lost 5 bases and J lost 5; bases outside the gene matches: 5. The CDR3 contains 14 residues. Germline CDR1 is MNHNS and CDR2 is SASEGT. DNA of the CDR3: TGTGCCAGCAGTTACGGGGGACAGGGGGAGACCCAGTACTTC. It specifies CASSYGGQGETQYF.

This clonotype was recorded a few times. V and J are TRBV6-6 and TRBJ2-7; 7 bases are shared with TRBD1. J gave up 0 bases and V 5 bases, and 4 bases lay outside the gene matches. CDR3 size: 14 residues. The germline CDR1 and CDR2 sequences are MNHNY and SVGAGI (reference sequence). The CDR3 sequence: CASSQTGNSYEQYF. Written as DNA, the CDR3 is TGTGCCAGCAGTCAGACAGGGAACTCCTACGAGCAGTACTTC.

In its sample, this clonotype was seen many times. V and J are TRBV20-1 and TRBJ1-6; 8 bases align to TRBD1. This CDR3 has 14 residues. The junction had 8 bases not matched to a gene; V was cut back by 3 bases and J by 10 bases. Germline loops: CDR1 DFQATT, CDR2 SNEGSKA (reference sequence). This CDR3 is CSARAGQGRSPLHF. Written as DNA, the CDR3 is TGCAGTGCTAGGGCAGGACAGGGACGGTCACCCCTCCACTTT.

This clonotype appeared many times. The V gene is TRBV20-1, the J gene TRBJ1-2; D remains unclear. Germline V gene data show CDR1 as DFQATT and CDR2 as SNEGSKA (reference sequence). Trimming shortened V by 3 bases and J by 7 bases, and 9 bases separated the two germline ends. CDR3 length: 11 residues. Written as DNA, the CDR3 is TGCAGTGCTAGTTACTACCCTGGCTACACCTTC. The encoded protein is CSASYYPGYTF.

The chain has TRBV15 and TRBJ2-7; D perhaps matches TRBD2 (6 bases). V was trimmed by 3 bases and J by 2 bases, leaving 11 bases between them. CDR3 size: 14 residues. Germline V gene lookup returns CDR1 LNHNV and CDR2 YYDKDF (reference sequence). The CDR3 loop is CATSRSGTPYEQYF. The CDR3 bases are TGTGCCACCAGCAGGTCCGGGACTCCCTACGAGCAGTACTTC.

The chain combines TRBV7-9 with TRBJ2-2, with a possible D match to TRBD1 (5 bases). Trimming left V 3 bases short and J 9 bases short, with 8 bases between. The CDR3 spans 12 residues. From germline, CDR1 is SEHNR and CDR2 FQNEAQ (reference sequence). CDR3 coding DNA: TGTGCCAGCAGCTTCATGGACAGGGAGCTGTTTTTT. This codes for CASSFMDRELFF.

This clonotype was observed a handful of times. CDR3 in DNA: TGTGCCAGCAGTGAAACCCCGGCCCCTGAACATGAAGCTTTCTTT. Its translation is CASSETPAPEHEAFF. The chain is built from TRBV6-9 and TRBJ1-1; D ambiguous. The CDR3 contains 15 residues. The V gene's germline CDR1 is MNHGY and CDR2 SVAAGI. Trimming stripped 5 bases from V and 7 bases from J, with 20 bases between.

V is TRBV10-3 and J is TRBJ1-1; D remains unclear. Germline V CDR1 and CDR2: ENHRY, SYGVKD. Trimming left V 7 bases short and J 2 bases short, with 17 bases between. This CDR3 has 15 residues. The DNA of the CDR3 is TGTGCCATCACTCCTGCGGACGGAAGAAACACTGAAGCTTTCTTT. This codes for CAITPADGRNTEAFF.

The V call is TRBV25-1, the J call TRBJ1-4; no firm D call. The CDR3 sequence is 16 residues long. Germline CDR1 MGHDK, CDR2 SYGVNS. V was cut by 6 bases and J by 0 bases, with 14 bases left in between. The CDR3 DNA reads TGTGCCAGCAGCCCAGGTGAACCTGCAACTAATGAAAAACTGTTTTTT. Its translation: CASSPGEPATNEKLFF.

This clonotype was seen repeatedly, ten times or more. This chain connects TRBV29-1 to TRBJ2-7, with D perhaps TRBD1 (5 bases). The V gene's germline CDR1 is SQVTM and CDR2 ANQGSEA. This CDR3 is 14 amino acids long. Between the trimmed V and J ends, which lost 0 bases and 2 bases, there was a span of 11 bases. The CDR3 DNA reads TGCAGCGTTGAAGATCGGCAGGGTACCTACGAGCAGTACTTC. It specifies CSVEDRQGTYEQYF.

This clonotype was recorded many times. J is TRBJ2-5 and V is TRBV11-1; tentatively, D is TRBD1 (5 bases). Trimming removed 7 bases from V and 5 bases from J, with 11 bases in between. This CDR3 region has 12 residues. CDR1 and CDR2 (germline): SGHAT, FQDESV (reference sequence). The CDR3 sequence: CASNPRQETQYF. DNA for the CDR3: TGTGCCAGCAACCCGAGACAGGAGACCCAGTACTTC. The whole variable domain, filled in from reference TRBV11-1 and TRBJ2-5, reads EAEVAQSPRYKITEKSQAVAFWCDPISGHATLYWYRQILGQGPELLVQFQDESVVDDSQLPKDRFSAERLKGVDSTLKIQPAELGDSAMYLCASNPRQETQYFGPGTRLLVL.

V and J are TRBV20-1 and TRBJ2-5, with TRBD2 identical over 8 bases. With V trimmed by 5 bases and J by 11 bases, 22 bases remained unmatched. The CDR3 spans 16 residues. Per germline, CDR1 DFQATT and CDR2 SNEGSKA (reference sequence). DNA for the CDR3: TGCAGTGCTGCCGGCCAAGCGGGGGCAATCACAGATACGCAGTACTTC. Protein sequence: CSAAGQAGAITDTQYF.

CDR3 loop: CASSEAASGWRETQYF. In DNA form, the CDR3 reads TGTGCCAGCAGTGAGGCGGCTAGCGGATGGAGGGAGACCCAGTACTTC. This rearrangement joins TRBV6-1 to TRBJ2-5, with TRBD2 identical over 7 bases. The germline V gene encodes CDR1 MNHNS and CDR2 SASEGT. J was trimmed by 5 bases and V by 3 bases; bases with no gene match: 12. The CDR3 loop spans 16 amino acids.

The chain couples TRBV10-3 to TRBJ2-5, with 10 bases lining up with TRBD2. V trimming: 5 bases; J trimming: 5 bases; junction bases outside the gene matches: 8. Germline CDR1 ENHRY, CDR2 SYGVKD. The CDR3 extends over 15 amino acids. The CDR3 loop reads CAISPSGGGRETQYF. The CDR3 region has the DNA TGTGCCATCAGTCCGAGCGGGGGGGGTCGGGAGACCCAGTACTTC.

This clonotype was seen a handful of times. V is TRBV5-8 and J is TRBJ2-5, with D perhaps matching TRBD2 (5 bases). Trimming removed 5 bases at V and 2 bases at J, with 16 bases between. CDR1 SGHTS and CDR2 YDEGEE come from the germline V gene. The CDR3 sequence is 15 residues long. Written as DNA, the CDR3 is TGTGCCAGCAGAAAACAAACCGGGGTACAAGAGACCCAGTACTTC. This translates into CASRKQTGVQETQYF.

This clonotype was recorded at least ten times. V and J are TRBV25-1 and TRBJ1-2, with D unclear. Per the germline V gene, CDR1 is MGHDK and CDR2 is SYGVNS. V was clipped by 6 bases and J by 4 bases, with 18 bases between them. The CDR3 is 15 residues long. CDR3 coding DNA: TGTGCCAGCAGCATTGGCAGAGTTGGCATCTATGGCTACACCTTC. It translates to CASSIGRVGIYGYTF.

V gene TRBV25-1 combines with J gene TRBJ2-2; TRBD2 is a possible D gene (6 bases). This CDR3 is built from 14 residues. V lost 3 bases and J lost 3, with 8 bases in between. CDR1 and CDR2 (germline): MGHDK, SYGVNS. The CDR3 DNA sequence: TGTGCCAGCAGTGATAGCGGCTACACCGGGGAGCTGTTTTTT. Encoded protein: CASSDSGYTGELFF.

The J gene is TRBJ1-3, the V gene TRBV20-1; maybe TRBD1 (5 bases). Looked up from germline, CDR1 is DFQATT and CDR2 is SNEGSKA (reference sequence). Trimming shortened V by 6 bases and J by 0 bases, and 18 bases separated the two germline ends. The CDR3 is 16 amino acids. CDR3: CSASSGWGSSGNTIYF. Written as DNA, the CDR3 is TGCAGTGCCTCCTCGGGTTGGGGGAGCTCTGGAAACACCATATATTTT.

This clonotype has only a few counts. The chain employs TRBV12-3 or TRBV12-4 and TRBJ1-5, with 8 bases identical to TRBD1. The CDR3 runs 14 residues. With V trimmed by 7 bases and J by 11 bases, 13 bases remained unmatched. The CDR3: CASTRTGIPWAQHF. The CDR3 DNA sequence: TGTGCCAGCACTCGGACAGGGATCCCTTGGGCCCAGCATTTT.